What follows are 10 T cell receptor beta chains derived from one specimen sequenced in a study of cytotoxic CD8 clonotypes in ibrutinib-treated CLL. Produced via immunoSEQ multiplex PCR; TCRdb's table is partial and in-frame only. The sample shows about 70,000 clones, over 75% of them seen only once. Specimen: PBMCs, collected after 12 months of ibrutinib treatment. Receptors originate from a human donor with chronic lymphocytic leukemia.

J is TRBJ2-1 and V is TRBV6-5; D may be TRBD1 (6 bases). Germline values: CDR1 MNHEY, CDR2 SVGAGI. Trimming shortened V by 5 bases and J by 1 base, and 9 bases separated the two germline ends. This CDR3 has 14 amino acids. The CDR3 loop reads CASSLGQSYNEQFF. The CDR3 nucleotides read TGTGCCAGCAGTCTAGGACAGTCCTACAATGAGCAGTTCTTC.

This clone was counted only a few times. The chain carries TRBV6-1 and TRBJ1-5, with D perhaps TRBD1 (6 bases). This CDR3 has 17 residues. CDR1 is MNHNS and CDR2 is SASEGT in the germline V gene. The germline V and J ends were trimmed by 5 bases and 0 bases, with 17 bases remaining between them. CDR3 loop: CASSQDRLTVSNQPQHF. CDR3 nucleotide sequence: TGTGCCAGCAGTCAAGACAGGTTGACAGTTAGCAATCAGCCCCAGCATTTT.

V and J are TRBV27 and TRBJ2-7; perhaps D is TRBD1 or TRBD2 (5 bases each). Per the germline V gene, CDR1 is MNHEY and CDR2 is SMNVEV (reference sequence). Trimming took off 5 bases at V and 1 base at J, with 24 bases between the two ends. The CDR3 is 18 residues long. CDR3 region: CASSHRKDTSFTSYEQYF. The CDR3 nucleotides read TGTGCCAGCAGTCACCGGAAGGACACTAGTTTTACGTCCTACGAGCAGTACTTC.

V usage is TRBV19 and J usage is TRBJ2-2, with 8 bases identical to TRBD1. V lost 6 bases to trimming and J lost 2 bases; unmatched junction nucleotides: 8. Germline V gene data show CDR1 as LNHDA and CDR2 as SQIVND (reference sequence). The CDR3 sequence is 16 residues long. The CDR3 bases are TGTGCCAGTAGCGGATTGGGACAGGCTAACACCGGGGAGCTGTTTTTT. This gives the protein CASSGLGQANTGELFF.

The chain employs TRBV11-3 and TRBJ1-1; D is unclear. V was pared by 2 bases and J by 1 base, with 5 bases between. Germline CDR1 is SGHNT and CDR2 is YENEEA. This CDR3 region has 13 residues. The CDR3 DNA is TGTGCCAGCAGCTTACTACGGAACACTGAAGCTTTCTTT. This translates into CASSLLRNTEAFF. Supplemented by reference TRBV11-3 and TRBJ1-1, the full variable domain reads EAGVVQSPRYKIIEKKQPVAFWCNPISGHNTLYWYLQNLGQGPELLIRYENEEAVDDSQLPKDRFSAERLKGVDSTLKIQPAELGDSAVYLCASSLLRNTEAFFGQGTRLTVV.

This chain joins TRBV19 and TRBJ2-1, with TRBD2 as a possible D gene (5 bases). This CDR3 region has 16 residues. V was pared by 2 bases and J by 2 bases, with 13 bases between. From germline, CDR1 is LNHDA and CDR2 SQIVND (reference sequence). CDR3 loop: CASSILVSATYNEQFF. The DNA for the CDR3 is TGTGCCAGTAGTATACTGGTTAGCGCGACCTACAATGAGCAGTTCTTC.

The chain combines TRBV5-1 with TRBJ2-1; 9 bases are a match to TRBD2. Germline V gives CDR1 SGHRS, CDR2 YFSETQ. J gave up 6 bases and V 5 bases, and 3 bases lay outside the gene matches. The CDR3 runs to 13 residues. The CDR3 DNA sequence: TGCGCCAGCAGACCGACTAGCGGCAATGAGCAGTTCTTC. Translation gives CASRPTSGNEQFF. Looking up the rest from reference TRBV5-1 and TRBJ2-1 gives the full variable domain: KAGVTQTPRYLIKTRGQQVTLSCSPISGHRSVSWYQQTPGQGLQFLFEYFSETQRNKGNFPGRFSGRQFSNSRSEMNVSTLELGDSALYLCASRPTSGNEQFFGPGTRLTVL.

The CDR3 protein is CATAGGGAIYGYTF. Here the CDR3 DNA reads TGTGCCACTGCGGGTGGGGGCGCGATCTATGGCTACACCTTC. The chain links TRBV10-3 to TRBJ1-2; perhaps TRBD1 as D (6 bases). V was trimmed by 10 bases and J by 4 bases, leaving 19 bases between them. Germline V lookup: CDR1 ENHRY, CDR2 SYGVKD. The CDR3 contains 14 residues.

Here the CDR3 DNA reads TGTGCCAGCAGTTTCGGACAGGGGCCCTCCTACGAGCAGTACTTC. It translates to CASSFGQGPSYEQYF. V and J are TRBV27 and TRBJ2-7; TRBD1 matches 9 bases. Per germline, CDR1 MNHEY and CDR2 SMNVEV (reference sequence). Losses at the gene ends were 3 bases for V and 0 bases for J; bases not matched to a gene: 3. This CDR3 comprises 15 residues.

This sequence joins TRBV18 and TRBJ2-7; no firm D call. Trimming shortened V by 0 bases and J by 5 bases, and 14 bases separated the two germline ends. Germline-derived CDR1 and CDR2 are KGHSH and LQKENI. This CDR3 contains 15 residues. The CDR3 here is CASSPPASAGDEQYF. The CDR3 DNA follows: TGTGCCAGCTCACCACCGGCCAGCGCTGGAGACGAGCAGTACTTC.